A single sample is the source of the 22 T cell receptor beta chains below, sequenced in a study of blood T cell repertoires in COVID-19. The method was immunoSEQ multiplex PCR; TCRdb's version includes in-frame clones alone and lacks a portion of them. Found here are some 240,000 clones, roughly 76% of them singletons; the top ten hold 6.5% to 9%. Sequencing input: peripheral blood. The receptors derive from a woman aged 80 or over with COVID-19, enrolled during active disease.

In this sample, this clone turned up once. The chain employs TRBV19 and TRBJ1-6; 7 nucleotides agree with TRBD1. V shed 2 bases and J 7 bases; nucleotides not matched to a gene: 8. This CDR3 is built from 16 residues. Germline-derived CDR1 and CDR2 are LNHDA and SQIVND (reference sequence). The CDR3 is CASSISPGTANSPLHF. DNA for the CDR3: TGTGCCAGTAGTATATCCCCCGGGACAGCGAATTCACCCCTCCACTTT.

This clone appeared once. The chain carries TRBV9 and TRBJ2-1; 7 bases map to TRBD2. The CDR3 extends over 11 amino acids. V shed 7 bases and J 10 bases; nucleotides not matched to a gene: 5. CDR1 SGDLS and CDR2 YYNGEE come from the germline V gene. CDR3 sequence (DNA): TGTGCCAGCGGGGCGGGAGTGGAGCAGTTCTTC. Residues: CASGAGVEQFF.

This clone was detected a few times. The rearrangement uses TRBV9 and TRBJ1-4; 10 nucleotides align to TRBD1. J lost 7 bases, V lost 4 bases, and 7 bases had no gene match. This CDR3 contains 15 residues. Germline CDR1 reads SGDLS; CDR2 reads YYNGEE. In DNA, the CDR3 is TGTGCCAGCAGCCCTCCGGGACAGGGGACTGAAAAACTGTTTTTT. It specifies CASSPPGQGTEKLFF.

This chain connects TRBV4-1 to TRBJ2-2; no definite D call. The CDR3 totals 14 residues. The V end lost 4 bases, the J end lost 4 bases, and 10 bases lay between the germline ends. CDR1 is MGHRA and CDR2 is YSYEKL in the germline V gene. The CDR3 here is CASSLLGATGELFF. DNA of the CDR3: TGCGCCAGCAGCCTCCTAGGCGCCACCGGGGAGCTGTTTTTT.

The chain couples TRBV19 to TRBJ2-2, with D maybe TRBD1 (6 bases). The CDR3 has 16 residues. Trimming removed 1 base at V and 1 base at J, with 10 bases between. Germline assignment: CDR1 LNHDA and CDR2 SQIVND (reference sequence). The CDR3 DNA is TGTGCCAGTAGTATAGGGGGGCAGGGGAACACCGGGGAGCTGTTTTTT. Translated: CASSIGGQGNTGELFF.

In this sample, this clone turned up a few times. The chain uses TRBV6-5 and TRBJ1-3, with D unresolved. Germline loops: CDR1 MNHEY, CDR2 SVGAGI. The V end lost 7 bases, the J end lost 0 bases, and 7 bases lay between the germline ends. The CDR3 spans 13 residues. The CDR3 DNA follows: TGTGCCAGCAAGCGGAGCTCTGGAAACACCATATATTTT. Encoded protein: CASKRSSGNTIYF.

This chain links TRBV19 with TRBJ1-5, with 11 bases fitting TRBD1. J lost 5 bases, V lost 11 bases, and 8 bases had no gene match. Looked up from germline, CDR1 is LNHDA and CDR2 is SQIVND (reference sequence). CDR3 length equals 14 residues. The CDR3 region is CASWDRGEYQPQHF. In nucleotides, the CDR3 is TGTGCCTCCTGGGACAGGGGGGAGTATCAGCCCCAGCATTTT.

J is TRBJ1-1 and V is TRBV5-1, with a tentative D call TRBD1 (6 bases). From germline, CDR1 is SGHRS and CDR2 YFSETQ. Between the trimmed V and J ends, which lost 1 base and 11 bases, there was a span of 15 bases. The CDR3 is 13 residues long. Written as DNA, the CDR3 is TGCGCCAGCAGCTTGAGTCAGGGGTTGAGGGCTTTCTTT. Translation: CASSLSQGLRAFF.

The chain recombines TRBV28 with TRBJ1-5, with D perhaps matching TRBD1 (5 bases). The CDR3 length is 13 residues. Germline V lookup: CDR1 MDHEN, CDR2 SYDVKM. Trimming left V 6 bases short and J 4 bases short, with 10 bases between. The CDR3 is CASRSAGNQPQHF. The CDR3 bases are TGTGCCAGCAGATCAGCAGGGAATCAGCCCCAGCATTTT.

The chain has TRBV29-1 and TRBJ2-7, with 8 bases that match TRBD1. The CDR3 totals 14 residues. Trimming at V came to 6 bases and at J to 1 base, leaving 8 bases not matched to a gene. Germline CDR1 reads SQVTM; CDR2 reads ANQGSEA. The CDR3 DNA reads as TGCAGCGTAGTATTCTACAGGGGGTCCTACGAGCAGTACTTC. It yields the protein CSVVFYRGSYEQYF.

The chain joins TRBV4-3 to TRBJ1-2, with a tentative D call TRBD1 (5 bases). The CDR3 spans 14 residues. CDR1 and CDR2 (germline): LGHNA, YSLEER. Trimming cost V 0 bases and J 7 bases, with 12 bases left between them. CDR3 protein: CASSQDRGEGGYTF. The CDR3 DNA reads as TGCGCCAGCAGCCAAGACCGGGGGGAGGGTGGCTACACCTTC.

The chain combines TRBV13 with TRBJ2-7; TRBD1 agrees at 8 bases. Losses at the gene ends were 5 bases for V and 3 bases for J; bases not matched to a gene: 3. The CDR3 has 13 residues. CDR1 is PRHDT, CDR2 FYEKMQ, per germline (reference sequence). The CDR3 spells CASSTGGNYEQYF. The CDR3 nucleotides are TGTGCCAGCAGCACAGGGGGGAACTACGAGCAGTACTTC.

The gene calls are TRBV18 and TRBJ1-6; D might be TRBD1 (6 bases). In germline, CDR1 is KGHSH, CDR2 LQKENI. The CDR3 covers 14 residues. Trimming stripped 5 bases from V and 7 bases from J, with 12 bases between. The CDR3 bases are TGTGCCAGCTCAAGGACAGTGGAGAATTCACCCCTCCACTTT. This translates into CASSRTVENSPLHF.

The chain is built from TRBV7-9 and TRBJ2-7; TRBD1 matches 7 bases. The CDR3 is 13 amino acids. V shed 5 bases and J 5 bases; nucleotides not matched to a gene: 6. CDR1 is SEHNR and CDR2 is FQNEAQ in the germline V gene (reference sequence). The CDR3 DNA follows: TGTGCCAGCAGCGTGACAGGGTTGGACGAGCAGTACTTC. Protein sequence: CASSVTGLDEQYF.

The chain employs TRBV5-1 and TRBJ2-3; D gene uncertain. The germline V gene has CDR1 SGHRS and CDR2 YFSETQ. V dropped 1 base and J dropped 0 bases, with 6 bases sitting between them. There are 14 residues in the CDR3. CDR3 nucleotides: TGCGCCAGCAGCTTGCTACAGAGCACAGATACGCAGTATTTT. Translation gives CASSLLQSTDTQYF.

On this clone: Different DNA sequences within this sample yield the same CDR3. The gene calls are TRBV29-1 and TRBJ1-1; weak D call: TRBD1 (6 bases). CDR3 size: 12 residues. Trimming took 3 bases from V and 4 from J, leaving 9 bases between them. CDR1 is SQVTM and CDR2 is ANQGSEA in the germline V gene. CDR3 in amino acids: CSVEEGGTEAFF. The CDR3 coding sequence is TGCAGCGTTGAGGAAGGGGGCACTGAAGCTTTCTTT.

V gene TRBV19 combines with J gene TRBJ1-1, with a tentative D call TRBD1 (5 bases). The germline V gene encodes CDR1 LNHDA and CDR2 SQIVND (reference sequence). Trimming left V 3 bases short and J 1 base short, with 6 bases between. The CDR3 loop spans 13 amino acids. The CDR3 reads CASSMTANTEAFF. The CDR3 nucleotides read TGTGCCAGTAGTATGACAGCGAACACTGAAGCTTTCTTT.

This sequence joins TRBV7-2 and TRBJ1-4, with 10 nucleotides matching TRBD1. Trimming at V came to 5 bases and at J to 11 bases, leaving 11 bases not matched to a gene. Germline assignment: CDR1 SGHTA and CDR2 FQGNSA. The CDR3 extends over 15 amino acids. Here the CDR3 reads CASSPLGGTGVKLFF. CDR3 DNA sequence: TGTGCCAGCAGCCCTCTCGGAGGGACAGGGGTCAAACTGTTTTTT.

This clone appeared a few times. The V call is TRBV4-1, the J call TRBJ2-5; D possibly corresponds to TRBD2 (5 bases). The CDR3 is 17 amino acids. Germline-derived CDR1 and CDR2 are MGHRA and YSYEKL. Trimming left V 0 bases short and J 7 bases short, with 21 bases between. The CDR3 sequence is CASSQDDQRNPGRTQYF. DNA of the CDR3: TGCGCCAGCAGCCAAGATGACCAGCGGAACCCTGGGAGGACCCAGTACTTC.

This chain uses TRBV6-2 or TRBV6-3 with TRBJ2-1, with 7 bases lining up with TRBD1. Germline CDR1 is MNHEY and CDR2 is SVGEGT. This CDR3 region has 17 residues. With V trimmed by 0 bases and J by 6 bases, 11 bases remained unmatched. For the CDR3, the DNA is TGTGCCAGCAGTTACTCGGAACGAAAGGGGGCGGGCAATGAGCAGTTCTTC. Encoded protein: CASSYSERKGAGNEQFF.

For the CDR3, the DNA is TGTGCCAGCAGTTCGCCAGCGAAGGAGACCCAGTACTTC. Amino acids: CASSSPAKETQYF. The rearrangement links TRBV28 to TRBJ2-5; D unresolved. In germline, CDR1 is MDHEN, CDR2 SYDVKM. V was shortened by 4 bases and J by 5 bases, with 11 bases between the two germline ends. CDR3 size: 13 residues.

This chain uses TRBV19 with TRBJ2-5; TRBD2 is a possible D gene (6 bases). Germline CDR1 reads LNHDA; CDR2 reads SQIVND (reference sequence). The CDR3 consists of 13 residues. Trimming stripped 3 bases from V and 5 bases from J, with 10 bases between. In DNA, the CDR3 is TGTGCCAGTAGTATTCGACTAGAGGAGACCCAGTACTTC. Amino acid sequence: CASSIRLEETQYF.